Detailed here is one T cell receptor (beta chain). As yet, its antigen is unknown. Germline V CDR1 and CDR2: SGHRS, YFSETQ. Trimming shortened V by 0 bases and J by 4 bases, and 10 bases separated the two germline ends. The CDR3 runs 14 residues. Both subsets, CD45RA+ naive and CD45RA-negative memory, were split from the CD4+ cells. Researchers divided each subset's genomic DNA evenly across several immunoSEQ plates. Libraries were prepared by immunoSEQ multiplex PCR; TCRdb keeps only in-frame clonotypes and omits some of them. The top ten clones hold approximately 1.8% of a sample with about 640,000 clones, more than 70% of them seen once. The data stem from a study of shared clonotypes between healthy human individuals. Study-level results: Sample collection involved blood only; tissue repertoires are likely different.

The V call is TRBV5-1, the J call TRBJ1-2, with unresolved D. The sequenced sample consisted of memory CD4+ T cells sorted from blood. The subset is: CD45RA-negative fraction. The TCR comes from a woman in her 30s in good health. The DNA for the CDR3 is TGCGCCAGCAGCTTGGTGGGCGACCCCTATGGCTACACCTTC. It specifies CASSLVGDPYGYTF.